These 27 T cell receptor beta chains came from one sample sequenced in a study of T cell responses to AZD1222 COVID-19 vaccine. Libraries were prepared by immunoSEQ multiplex PCR; TCRdb keeps only in-frame clonotypes and omits some of them. The sample gives about 86,000 clones, roughly 80% of which show up once; around 21% is in the top ten. This material consisted of peripheral blood, taken on day 0 of AZD1222 vaccination. The receptors stem from an adult in good health.

V and J are TRBV29-1 and TRBJ1-3, with D perhaps TRBD1 (5 bases). CDR1 SQVTM and CDR2 ANQGSEA come from the germline V gene. CDR3 length equals 15 residues. V lost 6 bases and J 0 bases, leaving 15 bases between the germline ends. CDR3 coding DNA: TGCAGCGTCGACGCAGGGACCAACTCTGGAAACACCATATATTTT. Translating it yields CSVDAGTNSGNTIYF.

The chain links TRBV2 to TRBJ2-2, with a possible D match to TRBD1 (6 bases). The CDR3 has 14 residues. Looked up from germline, CDR1 is SNHLY and CDR2 is FYNNEI. The V end was cut by 6 bases, the J end by 7 bases, with 15 bases between. CDR3 nucleotides: TGTGCCAGCAGCCGGGACATCGGAGGCGGGGAGCTGTTTTTT. Translation: CASSRDIGGGELFF.

The chain recombines TRBV5-4 with TRBJ2-4, with unresolved D. The ends were cut back, 3 bases at V and 6 bases at J, with 7 bases in the middle. Looked up from germline, CDR1 is SGHNT and CDR2 is YYREEE (reference sequence). This CDR3 has 12 residues. The CDR3 is CASSSRRNIQYF. The CDR3 DNA reads TGTGCCAGCAGCTCCCGACGAAACATTCAGTACTTC.

V gene TRBV5-6 combines with J gene TRBJ2-7; TRBD1 aligns across 12 bases. The CDR3 loop spans 16 amino acids. Trimming took 2 bases from V and 5 from J; bases not matched to a gene: 8. Per the germline V gene, CDR1 is SGHDT and CDR2 is YYEEEE. CDR3 amino acids: CASSLLGQGAINEQYF. The CDR3 DNA reads TGTGCCAGCAGCTTATTGGGACAGGGGGCTATAAACGAGCAGTACTTC.

CDR3 in amino acids: CASSIQGALEQYF. The CDR3 nucleotides are TGTGCCAGCAGTATCCAGGGGGCCCTCGAGCAGTACTTC. The genes are TRBV6-5 and TRBJ2-7; 8 nucleotides align to TRBD1. Trimming took 5 bases from V and 6 from J; bases not matched to a gene: 6. CDR1 and CDR2 from the germline V gene are MNHEY and SVGAGI. This CDR3 contains 13 residues.

The V and J genes are TRBV6-5 and TRBJ1-2; TRBD1 matches at 12 bases. Germline V gives CDR1 MNHEY, CDR2 SVGAGI. CDR3 length equals 15 residues. With V trimmed by 2 bases and J by 6 bases, 4 bases remained unmatched. The DNA for the CDR3 is TGTGCCAGCAGTTACCAGGGACAGGGGGCGAATGGCTACACCTTC. Amino acids: CASSYQGQGANGYTF.

V and J are TRBV6-2 or TRBV6-3 and TRBJ2-7, with 12 positions matching TRBD1. Germline V gene sequence: CDR1 MNHEY, CDR2 SVGEGT. V shed 3 bases and J 6 bases; nucleotides not matched to a gene: 12. The CDR3 length is 17 residues. The CDR3 DNA sequence: TGTGCCAGCAGTTATACTTTGGGACAGGGGGCGACGGGCGAGCAGTACTTC. Translation: CASSYTLGQGATGEQYF.

The genes are TRBV18 and TRBJ2-5; no firm D call. V lost 2 bases to trimming and J lost 4 bases, with 8 bases between them. The germline V gene encodes CDR1 KGHSH and CDR2 LQKENI. This CDR3 contains 13 residues. The CDR3 reads CASSPATRETQYF. The CDR3 bases are TGTGCCAGCTCACCAGCGACCCGAGAGACCCAGTACTTC.

The gene calls are TRBV6-1 and TRBJ2-3; 10 bases map to TRBD2. The V gene's germline CDR1 is MNHNS and CDR2 SASEGT. Trimming at V came to 4 bases and at J to 0 bases, leaving 4 bases not matched to a gene. The CDR3 extends over 16 amino acids. CDR3 coding DNA: TGTGCCAGCAGTGTACTACTAGCGGGAAGCACAGATACGCAGTATTTT. Protein: CASSVLLAGSTDTQYF.

J is TRBJ2-4 and V is TRBV18; 10 positions match TRBD2. The CDR3 extends over 15 amino acids. Per the germline V gene, CDR1 is KGHSH and CDR2 is LQKENI. The trim removed 1 base at V and 8 bases at J, leaving 5 bases unmatched. CDR3 in DNA: TGTGCCAGCTCACCACAGTCTAGCGGGAGTGACATTCAGTACTTC. As protein: CASSPQSSGSDIQYF.

This clone was seen once. The genes are TRBV2 and TRBJ2-3; 8 bases map to TRBD2. The CDR3 spans 15 residues. After removal of 8 bases from V and 4 bases from J, the junction contained 11 bases not matched to a gene. Germline lookup yields CDR1 SNHLY and CDR2 FYNNEI. The CDR3 is CASGTSGHSADTQYF. DNA for the CDR3: TGTGCCAGCGGCACTAGCGGCCATTCGGCAGATACGCAGTATTTT.

This clone was counted only a few times. The chain recombines TRBV28 with TRBJ1-1, with a tentative D call TRBD1 (6 bases). This CDR3 comprises 13 residues. V lost 8 bases and J 6 bases, leaving 16 bases between the germline ends. Germline lookup yields CDR1 MDHEN and CDR2 SYDVKM. DNA for the CDR3: TGTGCCAGCGTTGATGGGGGCAGGTCTGAAGCTTTCTTT. It encodes CASVDGGRSEAFF.

The chain links TRBV3-1 (or the pseudogene TRBV3-2) to TRBJ2-5; TRBD2 agrees at 13 bases. From germline, CDR1 is LGHDT and CDR2 YNNKEL (reference sequence). V was clipped by 4 bases and J by 8 bases; unmatched bases: 4. The CDR3 contains 14 residues. The CDR3 loop reads CASSLGLAGETQYF. In nucleotides, the CDR3 is TGTGCCAGCAGCCTAGGACTAGCGGGAGAAACCCAGTACTTC.

The V gene is TRBV7-9, the J gene TRBJ2-5, with a tentative D call TRBD1 (5 bases). CDR1 SEHNR and CDR2 FQNEAQ come from the germline V gene (reference sequence). Deletions cut 2 bases from V and 2 bases from J, with 12 bases between. The CDR3 is made up of 15 amino acids. CDR3 coding DNA: TGTGCCAGCAGCTTACCCCCGCAGGGTCAAGAGACCCAGTACTTC. Its protein product is CASSLPPQGQETQYF. The full variable domain, with the rest looked up from reference TRBV7-9 and TRBJ2-5, is DTGVSQNPRHKITKRGQNVTFRCDPISEHNRLYWYRQTLGQGPEFLTYFQNEAQLEKSRLLSDRFSAERPKGSFSTLEIQRTEQGDSAMYLCASSLPPQGQETQYFGPGTRLLVL.

This sequence joins TRBV6-1 and TRBJ2-3, with 11 bases that match TRBD2. Germline loops: CDR1 MNHNS, CDR2 SASEGT. The CDR3 consists of 17 residues. The V and J ends lost 0 bases and 1 base, in that order; junction bases with no gene match: 3. For the CDR3, the DNA is TGTGCCAGCAGTGAAGCCCTACTAGCGGGGGGCACAGATACGCAGTATTTT. Protein product: CASSEALLAGGTDTQYF.

J is TRBJ2-1 and V is TRBV24-1; a possible D gene is TRBD1 (5 bases). V was shortened by 4 bases and J by 4 bases, with 13 bases between the two germline ends. Germline V lookup: CDR1 KGHDR, CDR2 SFDVKD. CDR3 length: 15 residues. This chain's CDR3 is CATSDTRDRYNEQFF. CDR3 nucleotides: TGTGCCACCAGTGACACCCGCGACAGATACAATGAGCAGTTCTTC.

Written as DNA, the CDR3 is TGTGCCAGCAGTGACAGTGGGGTAGATACGCAGTATTTT. Encoded protein: CASSDSGVDTQYF. The V and J genes are TRBV6-4 and TRBJ2-3, with D hard to call. This CDR3 spans 13 amino acids. From germline, CDR1 is MRHNA and CDR2 SNTAGT. With 2 bases removed from V and 5 bases from J, the gap between germline ends came to 8 bases.

The V gene is TRBV30, the J gene TRBJ2-1, with TRBD2 matching 12 bases. CDR3 length equals 16 residues. Per the germline V gene, CDR1 is GTSNPN and CDR2 is SVGIG (reference sequence). J gave up 6 bases and V 0 bases, and 6 bases lay outside the gene matches. The CDR3 is CAWSVGLAGGANEQFF. DNA for the CDR3: TGTGCCTGGAGTGTAGGGCTAGCGGGAGGGGCCAATGAGCAGTTCTTC.

The chain has TRBV28 and TRBJ1-5; the D is unclear. V lost 3 bases, J lost 7 bases, and 7 bases lay in between. This CDR3 region has 12 residues. CDR1 and CDR2 from the germline V gene are MDHEN and SYDVKM. As DNA, the CDR3 is TGTGCCAGCAGTTTTCTGGGGCAGCCCCAGCATTTT. As protein: CASSFLGQPQHF.

This clone turned up a few times. The chain combines TRBV6-1 with TRBJ2-7, with TRBD1 identical over 8 bases. The V and J ends lost 3 bases and 10 bases, in that order; junction bases with no gene match: 11. CDR3 length: 14 amino acids. The germline V gene has CDR1 MNHNS and CDR2 SASEGT. The CDR3 bases are TGTGCCAGCAGTGACCCGGCCAGGGGGCGTAATCAGTACTTC. It codes for CASSDPARGRNQYF.

This sequence joins TRBV6-4 and TRBJ1-6; D might be TRBD1 (5 bases). Trimming cost V 0 bases and J 10 bases, with 16 bases left between them. Germline V gene data show CDR1 as MRHNA and CDR2 as SNTAGT. The CDR3 is made up of 16 amino acids. For the CDR3, the DNA is TGTGCCAGCAGTGACTCTGCCGGGGCGTTTGGGTCACCCCTCCACTTT. It translates to CASSDSAGAFGSPLHF.

The rearrangement links TRBV19 to TRBJ2-7, with a tentative D call TRBD1 (5 bases). V was shortened by 5 bases and J by 8 bases, with 22 bases between the two germline ends. The CDR3 loop spans 15 amino acids. Germline V gives CDR1 LNHDA, CDR2 SQIVND (reference sequence). As DNA, the CDR3 is TGTGCCAGTAGTTCTTCTCAGGGCTCCGGCCCTAAGCAGTACTTC. It codes for CASSSSQGSGPKQYF.

This sequence joins TRBV5-1 and TRBJ2-7; TRBD2 might be the D (5 bases). Germline V gene data show CDR1 as SGHRS and CDR2 as YFSETQ. With 4 bases removed from V and 5 bases from J, the gap between germline ends came to 16 bases. The CDR3 extends over 14 amino acids. The CDR3 DNA follows: TGCGCCAGCAGCCCGAGGGTCCAATCCCACGAGCAGTACTTC. The encoded protein is CASSPRVQSHEQYF.

V usage is TRBV12-3 or TRBV12-4 and J usage is TRBJ1-5; 7 positions agree with TRBD1. After removal of 6 bases from V and 5 bases from J, the junction contained 4 bases not matched to a gene. The CDR3 runs to 13 residues. The CDR3 here is CASRIDRDQPQHF. The CDR3, as DNA: TGTGCCAGCAGAATCGACAGGGATCAGCCCCAGCATTTT.

The chain combines TRBV7-9 with TRBJ2-2, with D hard to call. CDR3 length: 14 amino acids. Germline V gives CDR1 SEHNR, CDR2 FQNEAQ (reference sequence). Deletions cut 1 base from V and 1 base from J, with 4 bases between. In DNA form, the CDR3 reads TGTGCCAGCAGCTTAGGGCGGAACACCGGGGAGCTGTTTTTT. It yields the protein CASSLGRNTGELFF.

The V and J genes are TRBV19 and TRBJ2-5, with D possibly being TRBD2 (6 bases). The CDR3 is 16 residues long. From germline, CDR1 is LNHDA and CDR2 SQIVND (reference sequence). Trimming took 4 bases from V and 4 from J, leaving 19 bases between them. CDR3 DNA: TGTGCCAGTAGTACCCCCTACGGGAGAGTTAGAGAGACCCAGTACTTC. Its translation is CASSTPYGRVRETQYF.

V usage is TRBV6-5 and J usage is TRBJ1-5, with D possibly TRBD1 on 6 matching bases. Germline V gene sequence: CDR1 MNHEY, CDR2 SVGAGI. Between the trimmed V and J ends, which lost 6 bases and 2 bases, there was a span of 11 bases. The CDR3 spans 14 residues. CDR3 coding DNA: TGTGCCAGCAGAAAACAGGGTGGCAATCAGCCCCAGCATTTT. Its protein product is CASRKQGGNQPQHF.